The 27 T cell receptor beta chains presented below share a single source sample, sequenced in a study of T cell clones after liver transplantation. Measured with immunoSEQ multiplex PCR; TCRdb has only the in-frame clones, and not every one. The data show over 45,000 clones, over 55% seen once. The source material was CD4+ T cells from blood, sampled 54 months after liver transplant. The receptors derive from a human patient who received a liver transplant. Some of these T cells may belong to the graft donor.

This chain uses TRBV5-1 with TRBJ1-5; D is ambiguous. V was trimmed by 7 bases and J by 4 bases, leaving 15 bases between them. This CDR3 has 14 amino acids. Germline values: CDR1 SGHRS, CDR2 YFSETQ. DNA for the CDR3: TGCGCCAGCTCGTCTGGTAGCCTTAATCAGCCCCAGCATTTT. Protein product: CASSSGSLNQPQHF. Full variable domain (remainder filled in from reference TRBV5-1 and TRBJ1-5): KAGVTQTPRYLIKTRGQQVTLSCSPISGHRSVSWYQQTPGQGLQFLFEYFSETQRNKGNFPGRFSGRQFSNSRSEMNVSTLELGDSALYLCASSSGSLNQPQHFGDGTRLSIL.

The chain joins TRBV28 to TRBJ1-4; maybe TRBD1 (5 bases). The V end lost 4 bases, the J end lost 7 bases, and 13 bases lay between the germline ends. Germline CDR1 MDHEN, CDR2 SYDVKM. The CDR3 is 14 amino acids. DNA for the CDR3: TGTGCCAGCAGTTCAAAGGCGGGGGGTGAAAAACTGTTTTTT. It specifies CASSSKAGGEKLFF.

The chain uses TRBV6-1 and TRBJ1-2; D might be TRBD1 (5 bases). Trimming stripped 4 bases from V and 6 bases from J, with 15 bases between. The CDR3 consists of 14 residues. Germline values: CDR1 MNHNS, CDR2 SASEGT. In nucleotides, the CDR3 is TGTGCCAGCAGTGGGGGCCCAGGCAGGAATGGCTACACCTTC. It codes for CASSGGPGRNGYTF.

The chain carries TRBV19 and TRBJ1-6; perhaps TRBD1 as D (5 bases). With 0 bases removed from V and 9 bases from J, the gap between germline ends came to 15 bases. The length of the CDR3 is 16 residues. Germline CDR1 reads LNHDA; CDR2 reads SQIVND (reference sequence). This CDR3 is CASSIEVQQGGSPLHF. CDR3 bases: TGTGCCAGTAGTATAGAAGTTCAGCAGGGAGGTTCACCCCTCCACTTT. Variable domain in full (rest from reference TRBV19 and TRBJ1-6): DGGITQSPKYLFRKEGQNVTLSCEQNLNHDAMYWYRQDPGQGLRLIYYSQIVNDFQKGDIAEGYSVSREKKESFPLTVTSAQKNPTAFYLCASSIEVQQGGSPLHFGNGTRLTVT.

The chain is built from TRBV6-1 and TRBJ2-3; D uncertain. V was pared by 7 bases and J by 1 base, with 9 bases between. Germline CDR1 MNHNS, CDR2 SASEGT. This CDR3 comprises 13 residues. CDR3 region: CASNNLGTDTQYF. In DNA, the CDR3 is TGTGCCAGCAATAATCTGGGCACAGATACGCAGTATTTT.

In the case of this clone: Other DNA sequences in the sample encode the same CDR3. The V and J genes are TRBV2 and TRBJ2-7; no reliable D call. Germline V gives CDR1 SNHLY, CDR2 FYNNEI. V was pared by 8 bases and J by 1 base, with 9 bases between. The CDR3 is 12 residues long. For the CDR3, the DNA is TGTGCCAGCTCTGCCTCTTCCTACGAGCAGTACTTC. Its translation is CASSASSYEQYF.

This rearrangement joins TRBV7-9 to TRBJ2-5, with 7 positions matching TRBD2. This CDR3 region has 15 residues. The germline CDR1 and CDR2 sequences are SEHNR and FQNEAQ (reference sequence). Trimming at V came to 5 bases and at J to 5 bases, leaving 11 bases not matched to a gene. The CDR3, as DNA: TGTGCCAGCAGCCCTAGCGGCAGAAATGGGGAGACCCAGTACTTC. This encodes CASSPSGRNGETQYF.

V and J are TRBV28 and TRBJ2-7; a possible D gene is TRBD2 (5 bases). The CDR3 runs to 14 residues. Germline V lookup: CDR1 MDHEN, CDR2 SYDVKM. V lost 7 bases and J lost 0, with 13 bases in between. This CDR3 reads CASTFLGSSYEQYF. CDR3 nucleotides: TGTGCCAGCACCTTCCTTGGGAGCTCCTACGAGCAGTACTTC.

This clone counts as medium-sized. This rearrangement joins TRBV7-2 to TRBJ1-1, with D unclear. CDR1 and CDR2 from the germline V gene are SGHTA and FQGNSA. The V and J ends lost 5 bases and 0 bases respectively, with 7 bases between them. The CDR3 loop spans 13 amino acids. The CDR3 here is CASSNGVNTEAFF. CDR3 bases: TGTGCCAGCAGCAACGGGGTGAACACTGAAGCTTTCTTT. The variable domain in full, with the rest retrieved from reference TRBV7-2 and TRBJ1-1, is GAGVSQSPSNKVTEKGKDVELRCDPISGHTALYWYRQSLGQGLEFLIYFQGNSAPDKSGLPSDRFSAERTGGSVSTLTIQRTQQEDSAVYLCASSNGVNTEAFFGQGTRLTVV.

The chain recombines TRBV4-1 with TRBJ2-3; D not resolved. The V end lost 5 bases, the J end lost 4 bases, and 16 bases lay between the germline ends. This CDR3 has 15 amino acids. Germline V gives CDR1 MGHRA, CDR2 YSYEKL. The CDR3 sequence: CASSSSPRRADTQYF. The CDR3 DNA sequence: TGCGCCAGCAGCTCCAGTCCTCGACGGGCAGATACGCAGTATTTT.

CDR3 DNA: TGTGCCAGCAGCTTAGTCTCGGGGGCCCACAATGAGCAGTTCTTC. Residues: CASSLVSGAHNEQFF. V is TRBV11-3 and J is TRBJ2-1; D possibly uses TRBD1 or TRBD2 (6 bases each). Germline assignment: CDR1 SGHNT and CDR2 YENEEA. This CDR3 has 15 residues. Between the trimmed V and J ends, which lost 1 base and 5 bases, there was a span of 12 bases.

The chain has TRBV4-2 and TRBJ1-3; possible D gene TRBD1, 6 bases. Per germline, CDR1 LGHNA and CDR2 YNFKEQ. The V and J ends lost 0 bases and 0 bases respectively, with 15 bases between them. The length of the CDR3 is 18 residues. As DNA, the CDR3 is TGTGCCAGCAGCCAAGAGGCGGCTCGGACAGCCTCTGGAAACACCATATATTTT. Translated: CASSQEAARTASGNTIYF.

The chain links TRBV10-3 to TRBJ2-3, with D perhaps TRBD1 or TRBD2 (6 bases each). The CDR3 extends over 15 amino acids. Trimming cost V 6 bases and J 8 bases, with 21 bases left between them. The germline CDR1 and CDR2 sequences are ENHRY and SYGVKD. CDR3 loop: CAISEGGGVRGTQYF. The CDR3 region has the DNA TGTGCCATCAGCGAGGGGGGTGGGGTTAGAGGTACGCAGTATTTT.

This clone was recorded once. The chain carries TRBV5-1 and TRBJ1-1; TRBD1 might be the D (5 bases). The CDR3 is 16 amino acids. Germline V gene lookup returns CDR1 SGHRS and CDR2 YFSETQ. Trimming removed 4 bases at V and 4 bases at J, with 20 bases between. The chain's CDR3 is CASSPGGNREVTEAFF. The CDR3 nucleotides read TGCGCCAGCAGCCCTGGGGGTAACCGGGAGGTCACTGAAGCTTTCTTT. The variable domain in full, completed from reference TRBV5-1 and TRBJ1-1, reads KAGVTQTPRYLIKTRGQQVTLSCSPISGHRSVSWYQQTPGQGLQFLFEYFSETQRNKGNFPGRFSGRQFSNSRSEMNVSTLELGDSALYLCASSPGGNREVTEAFFGQGTRLTVV.

The chain joins TRBV27 to TRBJ2-7, with unresolved D. Looked up from germline, CDR1 is MNHEY and CDR2 is SMNVEV (reference sequence). V shed 6 bases and J shed 1 base, with 10 bases lying between them. The CDR3 is 13 residues long. The CDR3 sequence is CASSPQNSYEQYF. In DNA, the CDR3 is TGTGCCAGCAGCCCACAGAATTCCTACGAGCAGTACTTC.

The chain recombines TRBV7-2 with TRBJ2-1; no clear D. Germline V gene lookup returns CDR1 SGHTA and CDR2 FQGNSA. V was clipped by 2 bases and J by 3 bases, with 5 bases between them. This CDR3 is 13 amino acids long. The DNA of the CDR3 is TGTGCCAGCAGCTTAACCCGCTACAATGAGCAGTTCTTC. Its protein is CASSLTRYNEQFF. Variable domain in full (rest from reference TRBV7-2 and TRBJ2-1): GAGVSQSPSNKVTEKGKDVELRCDPISGHTALYWYRQSLGQGLEFLIYFQGNSAPDKSGLPSDRFSAERTGGSVSTLTIQRTQQEDSAVYLCASSLTRYNEQFFGPGTRLTVL.

This clone was recorded many times. The chain combines TRBV14 with TRBJ1-6, with D unresolved. Germline V gene data show CDR1 as SGHDN and CDR2 as FVKESK. Deletions cut 4 bases from V and 4 bases from J, with 11 bases between. The CDR3 runs to 15 residues. CDR3 sequence: CASSPRSPYNSPLHF. The DNA for the CDR3 is TGTGCCAGCAGCCCTAGATCTCCTTATAATTCACCCCTCCACTTT.

This chain links TRBV6-1 with TRBJ2-6, with D possibly being TRBD1 (6 bases). This CDR3 has 15 residues. V shed 6 bases and J shed 0 bases, with 9 bases lying between them. Germline V gene data show CDR1 as MNHNS and CDR2 as SASEGT. The CDR3 bases are TGTGCCAGCAGCGGACAGCTCTCTGGGGCCAACGTCCTGACTTTC. It encodes CASSGQLSGANVLTF.

The chain has TRBV10-1 and TRBJ2-7; 7 bases line up with TRBD1. CDR1 is WNHNN, CDR2 SYGVQD, per germline (reference sequence). Germline trimming cut 8 bases from V and 0 bases from J; bases unmatched to any gene: 7. The CDR3 has 14 residues. This chain's CDR3 is CASPQTGTSYEQYF. The CDR3 DNA reads as TGCGCCAGCCCCCAGACAGGGACCTCCTACGAGCAGTACTTC.

J is TRBJ1-2 and V is TRBV2; D uncertain. Germline V CDR1 and CDR2: SNHLY, FYNNEI. Trimming took 5 bases from V and 5 from J, leaving 12 bases between them. CDR3 length equals 13 residues. The DNA for the CDR3 is TGTGCCAGCAGTTCTGACGTGGGTTATGGCTACACCTTC. Protein sequence: CASSSDVGYGYTF.

This rearrangement joins TRBV23-1 to TRBJ2-2; D is possibly TRBD1 (6 bases). TRBV23-1 is an ORF; its function is uncertain. The CDR3 length is 15 residues. V gave up 0 bases and J gave up 5 bases, with 10 bases separating them. The CDR3 DNA is TGCGCCAGCAGTCAATCGGAAACAGGGACCGGGGAGCTGTTTTTT. The encoded protein is CASSQSETGTGELFF.

This clone was counted only a few times. The chain carries TRBV28 and TRBJ1-5, with 7 positions matching TRBD1. V lost 4 bases and J lost 6; bases outside the gene matches: 9. The CDR3 has 15 amino acids. The germline gives CDR1 MDHEN, CDR2 SYDVKM. The CDR3 here is CASSSPTGVGQPQHF. In DNA form, the CDR3 reads TGTGCCAGCAGTTCCCCTACAGGGGTGGGTCAGCCCCAGCATTTT.

V gene TRBV5-4 combines with J gene TRBJ1-2, with 9 bases aligning to TRBD1. Germline V CDR1 and CDR2: SGHNT, YYREEE (reference sequence). This CDR3 region has 19 residues. V was pared by 7 bases and J by 3 bases, with 22 bases of the junction left unmatched. The DNA for the CDR3 is TGTGCCAGCTTCCCGGGACCGGGACAGGGATCCACCAGAGACTATGGCTACACCTTC. This sequence encodes CASFPGPGQGSTRDYGYTF.

This chain joins TRBV12-5 and TRBJ1-2; tentative D call: TRBD1 (5 bases). The CDR3 covers 17 residues. With 0 bases removed from V and 4 bases from J, the gap between germline ends came to 18 bases. CDR1 and CDR2 (germline): LGHNT, FRNRAP. CDR3 nucleotide sequence: TGTGCTAGTGGTTTGGTACTCCCTCCCCAGGGTCTCTATGGCTACACCTTC. It specifies CASGLVLPPQGLYGYTF.

In DNA, the CDR3 is TGTGCCAGCAGCCAAGATTGGCTCTCTGGGGCCAACGTCCTGACTTTC. It is translated as CASSQDWLSGANVLTF. The chain has TRBV14 and TRBJ2-6, with D uncertain. Germline V gene data show CDR1 as SGHDN and CDR2 as FVKESK. Trimming removed 0 bases at V and 0 bases at J, with 6 bases between. CDR3 length equals 16 residues. Complete variable domain (other parts from reference TRBV14 and TRBJ2-6): EAGVTQFPSHSVIEKGQTVTLRCDPISGHDNLYWYRRVMGKEIKFLLHFVKESKQDESGMPNNRFLAERTGGTYSTLKVQPAELEDSGVYFCASSQDWLSGANVLTFGAGSRLTVL.

This clone has a single count. The chain links TRBV19 to TRBJ1-5, with unresolved D. CDR3 length: 13 residues. CDR1 LNHDA and CDR2 SQIVND come from the germline V gene (reference sequence). V dropped 9 bases and J dropped 2 bases, with 11 bases sitting between them. The CDR3 DNA sequence: TGTGCCAGCGGACGAGACGGCAATCAGCCCCAGCATTTT. As protein: CASGRDGNQPQHF.

Only a few counts were recorded for this clone. The chain is built from TRBV18 and TRBJ1-5; 7 nucleotides align to TRBD1. With V trimmed by 3 bases and J by 4 bases, 6 bases remained unmatched. The CDR3 runs to 15 residues. The germline gives CDR1 KGHSH, CDR2 LQKENI. The CDR3 region is CASSPGEGANQPQHF. The CDR3 DNA follows: TGTGCCAGCTCACCCGGGGAGGGGGCAAATCAGCCCCAGCATTTT. Using reference TRBV18 and TRBJ1-5 for the parts outside the CDR3, the full variable domain is NAGVMQNPRHLVRRRGQEARLRCSPMKGHSHVYWYRQLPEEGLKFMVYLQKENIIDESGMPKERFSAEFPKEGPSILRIQQVVRGDSAAYFCASSPGEGANQPQHFGDGTRLSIL.